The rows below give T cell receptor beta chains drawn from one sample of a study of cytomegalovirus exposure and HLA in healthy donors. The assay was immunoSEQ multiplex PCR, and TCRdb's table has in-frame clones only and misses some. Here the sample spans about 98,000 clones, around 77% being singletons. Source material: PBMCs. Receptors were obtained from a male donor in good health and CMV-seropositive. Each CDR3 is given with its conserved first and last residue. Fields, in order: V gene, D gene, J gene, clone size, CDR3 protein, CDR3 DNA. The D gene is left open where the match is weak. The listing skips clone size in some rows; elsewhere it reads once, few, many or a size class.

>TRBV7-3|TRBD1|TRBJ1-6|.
CASSSTGGGSPLHF
TGTGCCAGCAGCTCGACAGGGGGAGGATCACCCCTCCACTTT
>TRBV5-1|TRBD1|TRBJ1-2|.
CASSRGQGADVYTF
TGCGCCAGCAGCCGCGGACAGGGGGCGGATGTCTACACCTTC
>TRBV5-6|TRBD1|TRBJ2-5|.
CASSLAGTGRETQYF
TGTGCCAGCAGCTTGGCCGGGACAGGGCGGGAGACCCAGTACTTC
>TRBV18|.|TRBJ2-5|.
CASSPRQQETQYF
TGTGCCAGCTCACCAAGACAGCAAGAGACCCAGTACTTC
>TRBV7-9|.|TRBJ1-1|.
CASSFQGHLNTEAFF
TGTGCCAGCAGCTTTCAGGGTCATCTGAACACTGAAGCTTTCTTT
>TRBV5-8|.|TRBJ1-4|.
CASTWGRGDEKLFF
TGTGCCAGCACGTGGGGGAGGGGAGACGAAAAACTGTTTTTT
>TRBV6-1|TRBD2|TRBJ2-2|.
CASSPLAGGTGELFF
TGTGCCAGCAGTCCTCTAGCGGGAGGAACCGGGGAGCTGTTTTTT
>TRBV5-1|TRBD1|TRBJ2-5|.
CANSWDRGEETQYF
TGCGCCAACAGCTGGGACAGGGGGGAAGAGACCCAGTACTTC
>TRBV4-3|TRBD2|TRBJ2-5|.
CASSLYYLREGETQYF
TGCGCCAGCAGCCTCTACTACTTGCGGGAGGGGGAGACCCAGTACTTC
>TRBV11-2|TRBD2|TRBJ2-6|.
CASSPRTGGISGANVLTF
TGTGCCAGCAGCCCTCGGACGGGGGGAATCTCTGGGGCCAACGTCCTGACTTTC
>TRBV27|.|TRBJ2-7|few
CASSLTQLHEQYF
TGTGCCAGCAGTTTAACACAGTTGCACGAGCAGTACTTC
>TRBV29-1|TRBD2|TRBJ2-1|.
CSVGSGRRNEQFF
TGCAGCGTGGGGAGCGGGAGACGCAATGAGCAGTTCTTC
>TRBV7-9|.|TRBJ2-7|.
CASSPAYEQYF
TGTGCCAGCAGCCCCGCCTACGAGCAGTACTTC
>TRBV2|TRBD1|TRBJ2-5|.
CASIRDSQETQYF
TGTGCCAGCATCAGGGACAGCCAAGAGACCCAGTACTTC
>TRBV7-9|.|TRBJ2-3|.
CASSSSSATDTQYF
TGTGCCAGCAGCTCTTCTAGCGCCACAGATACGCAGTATTTT
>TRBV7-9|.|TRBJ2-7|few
CASSLRRRTGSSYEQYF
TGTGCCAGCAGCTTACGGCGCAGGACGGGAAGCTCCTACGAGCAGTACTTC
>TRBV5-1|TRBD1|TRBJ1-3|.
CASSRQGEYGNTIYF
TGCGCCAGCAGCAGACAGGGGGAATATGGAAACACCATATATTTT
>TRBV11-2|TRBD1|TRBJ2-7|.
CASSLTGFYEQYF
TGTGCCAGCAGCCTGACAGGGTTCTACGAGCAGTACTTC
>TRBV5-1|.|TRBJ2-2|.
CASSLAVNTGELFF
TGCGCCAGCAGCTTGGCAGTCAACACCGGGGAGCTGTTTTTT
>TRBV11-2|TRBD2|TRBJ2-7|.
CASSLAGGPHEQYF
TGTGCCAGCAGCCTAGCGGGAGGGCCCCACGAGCAGTACTTC
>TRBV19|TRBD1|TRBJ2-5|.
CASSTPTGGRETQYF
TGTGCCAGTAGTACTCCGACAGGGGGCAGGGAGACCCAGTACTTC
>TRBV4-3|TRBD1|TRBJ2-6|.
CASSQGTGGNVLTF
TGCGCCAGCAGCCAAGGGACAGGGGGCAACGTCCTGACTTTC
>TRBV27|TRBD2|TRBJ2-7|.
CASSLSRGGSGRVYEQYF
TGTGCCAGCAGTTTATCCAGGGGCGGCAGCGGGAGAGTCTACGAGCAGTACTTC
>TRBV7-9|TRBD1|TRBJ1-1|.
CARGQLNTEAFF
TGTGCCAGGGGACAGTTGAACACTGAAGCTTTCTTT
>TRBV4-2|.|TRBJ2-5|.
CASSPQGAGETQYF
TGTGCCAGCAGCCCGCAAGGGGCGGGGGAGACCCAGTACTTC
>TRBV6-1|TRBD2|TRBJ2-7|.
CASSSRASGSYEQYF
TGTGCCAGCAGTAGTAGAGCTAGCGGGAGCTACGAGCAGTACTTC
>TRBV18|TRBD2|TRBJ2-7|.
CASSPVLAGPYEQYF
TGTGCCAGCTCACCAGTCCTAGCGGGCCCCTACGAGCAGTACTTC
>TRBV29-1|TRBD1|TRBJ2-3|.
CSLLADRGTDTQYF
TGCAGCTTGCTCGCGGACAGGGGTACAGATACGCAGTATTTT
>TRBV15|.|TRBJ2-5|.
CATSRDVAEGQETQYF
TGTGCCACCAGCAGAGATGTAGCGGAGGGGCAAGAGACCCAGTACTTC
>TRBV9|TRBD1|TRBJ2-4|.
CASSLRGLVDIQYF
TGTGCCAGCAGCTTAAGGGGGCTTGTTGACATTCAGTACTTC
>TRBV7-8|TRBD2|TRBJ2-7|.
CASSGGGSYEQYF
TGTGCCAGCAGCGGCGGGGGCTCCTACGAGCAGTACTTC
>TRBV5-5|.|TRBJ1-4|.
CASSFAGAREKLFF
TGTGCCAGCAGCTTCGCAGGGGCTCGGGAAAAACTGTTTTTT
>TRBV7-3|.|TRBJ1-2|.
CASSFRAGYGYTF
TGTGCCAGCAGCTTCAGGGCCGGCTATGGCTACACCTTC